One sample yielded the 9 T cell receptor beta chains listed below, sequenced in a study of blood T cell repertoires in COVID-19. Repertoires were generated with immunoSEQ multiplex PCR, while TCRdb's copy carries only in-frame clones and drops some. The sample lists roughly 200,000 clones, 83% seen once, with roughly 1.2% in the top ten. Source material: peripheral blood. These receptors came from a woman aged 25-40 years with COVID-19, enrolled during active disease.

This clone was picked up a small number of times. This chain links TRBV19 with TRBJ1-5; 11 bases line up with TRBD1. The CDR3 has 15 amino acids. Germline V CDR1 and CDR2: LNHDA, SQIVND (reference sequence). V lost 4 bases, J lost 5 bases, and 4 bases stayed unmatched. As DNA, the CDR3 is TGTGCCAGTAGTAGCCCGGACAGGGGGCATCAGCCCCAGCATTTT. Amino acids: CASSSPDRGHQPQHF.

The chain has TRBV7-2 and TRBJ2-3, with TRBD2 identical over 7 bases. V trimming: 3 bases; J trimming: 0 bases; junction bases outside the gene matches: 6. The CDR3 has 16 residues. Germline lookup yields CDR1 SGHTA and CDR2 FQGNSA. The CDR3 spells CASSFHGRTSTDTQYF. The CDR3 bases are TGTGCCAGCAGCTTTCACGGGAGGACTAGCACAGATACGCAGTATTTT.

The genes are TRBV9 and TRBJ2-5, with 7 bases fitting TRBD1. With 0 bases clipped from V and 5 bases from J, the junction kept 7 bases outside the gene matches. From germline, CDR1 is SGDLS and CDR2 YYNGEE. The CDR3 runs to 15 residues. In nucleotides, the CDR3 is TGTGCCAGCAGCGTAGGCGTAGGGGGCGGCGAGACCCAGTACTTC. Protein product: CASSVGVGGGETQYF.

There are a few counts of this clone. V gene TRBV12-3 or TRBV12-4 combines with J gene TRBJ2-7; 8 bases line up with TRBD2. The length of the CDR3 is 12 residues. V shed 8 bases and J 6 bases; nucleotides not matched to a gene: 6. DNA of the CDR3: TGTGCCAGCGGGACTAGATATGGCGAGCAGTACTTC. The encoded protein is CASGTRYGEQYF.

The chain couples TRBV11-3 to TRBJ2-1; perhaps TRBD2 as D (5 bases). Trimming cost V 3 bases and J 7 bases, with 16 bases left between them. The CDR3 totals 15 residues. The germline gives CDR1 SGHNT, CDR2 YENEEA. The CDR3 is CASSFNPGSGNEQFF. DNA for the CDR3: TGTGCCAGCAGCTTCAACCCGGGGTCGGGGAATGAGCAGTTCTTC.

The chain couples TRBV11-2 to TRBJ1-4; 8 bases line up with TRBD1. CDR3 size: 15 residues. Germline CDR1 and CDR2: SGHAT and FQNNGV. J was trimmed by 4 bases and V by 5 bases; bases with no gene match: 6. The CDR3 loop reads CASSPGQGLNEKLFF. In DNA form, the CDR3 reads TGTGCCAGCAGCCCCGGACAGGGCCTTAATGAAAAACTGTTTTTT.

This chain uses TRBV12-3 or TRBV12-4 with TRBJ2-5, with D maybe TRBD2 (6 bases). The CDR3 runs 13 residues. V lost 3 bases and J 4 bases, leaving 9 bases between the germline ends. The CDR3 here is CASSFSGRETQYF. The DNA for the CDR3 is TGTGCCAGCAGTTTCTCCGGGAGAGAGACCCAGTACTTC.

Here the CDR3 DNA reads TGTGCCAGCAATCTAGACGGAAACACCGGGGAGCTGTTTTTT. This codes for CASNLDGNTGELFF. V and J are TRBV7-2 and TRBJ2-2; D call uncertain. CDR1 and CDR2 (germline): SGHTA, FQGNSA. V was pared by 7 bases and J by 2 bases, with 11 bases between. This CDR3 contains 14 residues.

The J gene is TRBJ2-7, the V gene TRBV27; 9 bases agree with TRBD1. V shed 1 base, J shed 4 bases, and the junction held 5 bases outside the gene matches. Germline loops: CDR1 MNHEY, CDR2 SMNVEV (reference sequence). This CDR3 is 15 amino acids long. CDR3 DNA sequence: TGTGCCAGCAGTTTATTGAGGACAGGGGTTTACGAGCAGTACTTC. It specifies CASSLLRTGVYEQYF.